Following are 5 T cell receptor beta chains from one sample sequenced in a study of spatial heterogeneity in lung cancer. TCRdb redid the calling of the 5' RACE reads with MiXCR, one entry per CDR3 protein. The sample includes 60,000 to 75,000 distinct CDR3 sequences, approximately 6.3% of them seen just once. Time point indicated: sample taken at primary tumor resection. Sequences were derived from PBMCs, sampled at surgery. The receptors derive from a female donor with early-stage non-small cell lung cancer.

This sequence joins TRBV19 and TRBJ2-2, with 7 nucleotides matching TRBD1. The CDR3 contains 16 residues. V was pared by 4 bases and J by 0 bases, with 5 bases of the junction left unmatched. Germline values: CDR1 LNHDA, CDR2 SQIVND (reference sequence). The DNA of the CDR3 is TGTGCCAGTAGTACCGGACAGGTGGCGAACACCGGGGAGCTGTTTTTT. This codes for CASSTGQVANTGELFF. The variable domain in full, with the rest retrieved from reference TRBV19 and TRBJ2-2, is DGGITQSPKYLFRKEGQNVTLSCEQNLNHDAMYWYRQDPGQGLRLIYYSQIVNDFQKGDIAEGYSVSREKKESFPLTVTSAQKNPTAFYLCASSTGQVANTGELFFGEGSRLTVL.

This clonotype was observed many times. The V call is TRBV5-1, the J call TRBJ2-1; TRBD2 matches 10 bases. J was trimmed by 8 bases and V by 7 bases; bases with no gene match: 12. This CDR3 region has 15 residues. Germline-derived CDR1 and CDR2 are SGHRS and YFSETQ. The CDR3 spells CASLKSGRAGDEQFF. CDR3 nucleotide sequence: TGCGCCAGCCTAAAGAGCGGGAGGGCCGGCGATGAGCAGTTCTTC.

This clonotype was picked up a small number of times. V usage is TRBV27 and J usage is TRBJ1-1, with D maybe TRBD1 (6 bases). Germline V lookup: CDR1 MNHEY, CDR2 SMNVEV (reference sequence). Trimming pared 5 bases from V and 6 bases from J, leaving 13 bases between. The length of the CDR3 is 13 residues. CDR3 in amino acids: CASSPNGGPEAFF. The CDR3, as DNA: TGTGCCAGCAGTCCTAACGGGGGCCCTGAAGCTTTCTTT.

This clonotype has a handful of counts. The J gene is TRBJ1-1, the V gene TRBV29-1, with D unresolved. This CDR3 has 12 amino acids. V shed 3 bases and J shed 1 base, with 6 bases lying between them. CDR1 is SQVTM, CDR2 ANQGSEA, per germline. CDR3 DNA sequence: TGCAGCGTTGATACGGGGAACACTGAAGCTTTCTTT. This codes for CSVDTGNTEAFF.

The chain uses TRBV5-1 and TRBJ2-3; tentatively, D is TRBD2 (5 bases). Trimming stripped 4 bases from V and 5 bases from J, with 14 bases between. Germline assignment: CDR1 SGHRS and CDR2 YFSETQ. The CDR3 runs to 14 residues. This CDR3 is CASSPRRFGDTQYF. CDR3 sequence (DNA): TGCGCCAGCAGCCCCCGGAGGTTTGGAGATACGCAGTATTTT. Variable domain in full (rest from reference TRBV5-1 and TRBJ2-3): KAGVTQTPRYLIKTRGQQVTLSCSPISGHRSVSWYQQTPGQGLQFLFEYFSETQRNKGNFPGRFSGRQFSNSRSEMNVSTLELGDSALYLCASSPRRFGDTQYFGPGTRLTVL.